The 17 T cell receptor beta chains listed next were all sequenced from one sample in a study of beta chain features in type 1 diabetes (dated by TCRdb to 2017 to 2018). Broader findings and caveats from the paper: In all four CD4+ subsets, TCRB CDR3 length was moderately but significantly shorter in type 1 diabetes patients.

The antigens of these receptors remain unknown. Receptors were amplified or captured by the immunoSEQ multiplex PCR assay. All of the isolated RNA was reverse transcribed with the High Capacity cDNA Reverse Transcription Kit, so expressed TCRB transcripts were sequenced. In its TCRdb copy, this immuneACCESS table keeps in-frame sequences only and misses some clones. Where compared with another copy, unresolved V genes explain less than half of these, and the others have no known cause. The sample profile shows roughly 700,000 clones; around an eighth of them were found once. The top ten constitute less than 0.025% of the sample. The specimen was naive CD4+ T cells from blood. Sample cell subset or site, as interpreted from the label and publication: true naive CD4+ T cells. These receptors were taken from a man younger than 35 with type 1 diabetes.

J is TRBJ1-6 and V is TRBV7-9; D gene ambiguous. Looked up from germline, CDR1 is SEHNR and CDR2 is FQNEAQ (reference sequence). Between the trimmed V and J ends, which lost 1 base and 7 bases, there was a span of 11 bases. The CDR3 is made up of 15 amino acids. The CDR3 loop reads CASSLGGFGNSPLHF. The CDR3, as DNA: TGTGCCAGCAGCTTAGGAGGATTTGGGAATTCACCCCTCCACTTT. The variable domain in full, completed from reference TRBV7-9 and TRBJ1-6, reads DTGVSQNPRHKITKRGQNVTFRCDPISEHNRLYWYRQTLGQGPEFLTYFQNEAQLEKSRLLSDRFSAERPKGSFSTLEIQRTEQGDSAMYLCASSLGGFGNSPLHFGNGTRLTVT.

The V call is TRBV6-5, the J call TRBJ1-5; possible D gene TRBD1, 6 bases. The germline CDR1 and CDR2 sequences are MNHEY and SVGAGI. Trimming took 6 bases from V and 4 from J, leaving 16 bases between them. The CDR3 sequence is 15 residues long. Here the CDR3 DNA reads TGTGCCAGCAGGCCCGGGGGACAAAAGAATCAGCCCCAGCATTTT. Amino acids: CASRPGGQKNQPQHF.

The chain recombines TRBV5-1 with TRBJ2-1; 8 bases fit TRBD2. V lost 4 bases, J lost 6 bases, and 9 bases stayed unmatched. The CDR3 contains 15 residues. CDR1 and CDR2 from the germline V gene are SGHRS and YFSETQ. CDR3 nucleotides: TGCGCCAGCAGCGCCGGGGGACTAGGTGTCAATGAGCAGTTCTTC. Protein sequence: CASSAGGLGVNEQFF.

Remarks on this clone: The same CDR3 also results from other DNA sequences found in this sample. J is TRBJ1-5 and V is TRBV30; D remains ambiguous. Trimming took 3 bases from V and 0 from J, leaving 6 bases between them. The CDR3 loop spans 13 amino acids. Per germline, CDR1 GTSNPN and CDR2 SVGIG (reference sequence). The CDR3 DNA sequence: TGTGCCTGGAGCGGGGATAGCAATCAGCCCCAGCATTTT. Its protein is CAWSGDSNQPQHF.

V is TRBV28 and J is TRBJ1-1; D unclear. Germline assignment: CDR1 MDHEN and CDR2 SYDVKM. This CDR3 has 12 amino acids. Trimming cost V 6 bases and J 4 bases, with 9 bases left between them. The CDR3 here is CASRDISTEAFF. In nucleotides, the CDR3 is TGTGCCAGCAGGGATATCAGCACTGAAGCTTTCTTT.

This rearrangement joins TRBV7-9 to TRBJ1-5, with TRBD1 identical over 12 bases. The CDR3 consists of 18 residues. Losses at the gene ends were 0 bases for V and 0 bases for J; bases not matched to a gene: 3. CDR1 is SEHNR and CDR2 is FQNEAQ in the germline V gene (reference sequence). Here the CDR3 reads CASSLAGTGGFSNQPQHF. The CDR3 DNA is TGTGCCAGCAGCTTAGCTGGGACAGGGGGCTTTAGCAATCAGCCCCAGCATTTT.

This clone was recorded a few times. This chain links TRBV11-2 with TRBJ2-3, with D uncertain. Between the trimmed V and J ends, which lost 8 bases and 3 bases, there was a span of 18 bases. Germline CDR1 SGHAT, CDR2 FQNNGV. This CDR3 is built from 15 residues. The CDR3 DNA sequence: TGTGCCAGCCCCAAGGACGCGCCGAGAACAGATACGCAGTATTTT. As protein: CASPKDAPRTDTQYF.

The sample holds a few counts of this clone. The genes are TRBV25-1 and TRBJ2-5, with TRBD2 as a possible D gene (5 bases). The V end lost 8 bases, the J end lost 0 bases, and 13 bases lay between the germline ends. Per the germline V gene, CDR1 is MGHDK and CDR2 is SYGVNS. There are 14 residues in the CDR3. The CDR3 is CASSLRRDQETQYF. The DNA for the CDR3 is TGTGCCAGCTCCCTCCGGCGGGACCAAGAGACCCAGTACTTC.

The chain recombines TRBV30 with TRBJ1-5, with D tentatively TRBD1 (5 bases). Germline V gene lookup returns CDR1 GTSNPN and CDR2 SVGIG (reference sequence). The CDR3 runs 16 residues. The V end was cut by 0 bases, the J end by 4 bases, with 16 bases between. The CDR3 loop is CAWSVGGRSLNQPQHF. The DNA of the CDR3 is TGTGCCTGGAGTGTCGGGGGACGGTCCCTAAATCAGCCCCAGCATTTT.

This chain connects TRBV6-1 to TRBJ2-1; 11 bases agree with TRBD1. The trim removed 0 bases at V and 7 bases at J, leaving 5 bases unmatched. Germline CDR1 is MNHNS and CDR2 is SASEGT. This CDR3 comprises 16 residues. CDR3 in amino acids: CASSEAIGQGANEQFF. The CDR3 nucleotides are TGTGCCAGCAGTGAAGCGATCGGACAGGGGGCTAATGAGCAGTTCTTC.

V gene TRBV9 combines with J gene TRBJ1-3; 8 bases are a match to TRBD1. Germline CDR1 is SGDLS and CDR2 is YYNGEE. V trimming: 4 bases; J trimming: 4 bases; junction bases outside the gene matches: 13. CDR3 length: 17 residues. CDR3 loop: CASSPRTGFSSGNTIYF. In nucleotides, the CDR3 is TGTGCCAGCAGCCCCCGGACAGGGTTTAGCTCCGGAAACACCATATATTTT. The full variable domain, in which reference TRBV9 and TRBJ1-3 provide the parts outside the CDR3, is DSGVTQTPKHLITATGQRVTLRCSPRSGDLSVYWYQQSLDQGLQFLIQYYNGEERAKGNILERFSAQQFPDLHSELNLSSLELGDSALYFCASSPRTGFSSGNTIYFGEGSWLTVV.

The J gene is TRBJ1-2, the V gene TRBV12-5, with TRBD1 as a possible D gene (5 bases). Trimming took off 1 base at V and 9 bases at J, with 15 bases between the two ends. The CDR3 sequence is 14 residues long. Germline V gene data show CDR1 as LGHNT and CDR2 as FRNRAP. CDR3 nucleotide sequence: TGTGCTAGTGGTTTGGGTCAGGGAGCCGTTAGCTACACCTTC. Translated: CASGLGQGAVSYTF.

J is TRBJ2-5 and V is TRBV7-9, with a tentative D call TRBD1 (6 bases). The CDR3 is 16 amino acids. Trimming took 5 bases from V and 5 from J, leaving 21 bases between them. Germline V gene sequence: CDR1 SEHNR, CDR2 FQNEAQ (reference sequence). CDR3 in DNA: TGTGCCAGCAGCCCCACGTGGACAGCTGGGCGGGAGACCCAGTACTTC. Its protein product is CASSPTWTAGRETQYF.

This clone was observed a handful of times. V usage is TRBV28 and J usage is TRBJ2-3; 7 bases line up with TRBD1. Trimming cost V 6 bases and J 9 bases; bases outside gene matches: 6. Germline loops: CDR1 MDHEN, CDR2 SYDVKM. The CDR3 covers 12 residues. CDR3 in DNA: TGTGCCAGCAGCCACAGGGGCACGACGCAGTATTTT. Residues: CASSHRGTTQYF.

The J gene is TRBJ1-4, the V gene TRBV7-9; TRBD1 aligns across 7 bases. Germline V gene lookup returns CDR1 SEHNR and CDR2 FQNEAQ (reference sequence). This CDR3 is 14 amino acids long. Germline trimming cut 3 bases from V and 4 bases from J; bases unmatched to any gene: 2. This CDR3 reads CASSFQGVNEKLFF. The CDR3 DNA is TGTGCCAGCAGCTTCCAGGGGGTTAATGAAAAACTGTTTTTT. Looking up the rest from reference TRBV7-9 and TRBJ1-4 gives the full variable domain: DTGVSQNPRHKITKRGQNVTFRCDPISEHNRLYWYRQTLGQGPEFLTYFQNEAQLEKSRLLSDRFSAERPKGSFSTLEIQRTEQGDSAMYLCASSFQGVNEKLFFGSGTQLSVL.

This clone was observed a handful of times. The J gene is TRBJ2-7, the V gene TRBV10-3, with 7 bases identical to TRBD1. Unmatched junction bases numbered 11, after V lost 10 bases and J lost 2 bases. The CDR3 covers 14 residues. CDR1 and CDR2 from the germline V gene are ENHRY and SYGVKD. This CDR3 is CASRTTGPTYEQYF. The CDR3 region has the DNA TGTGCCAGTCGGACGACAGGGCCAACCTACGAGCAGTACTTC.

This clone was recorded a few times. Here the CDR3 reads CASSFESGGNNQPQHF. The CDR3 DNA sequence: TGTGCCAGCAGCTTCGAATCGGGGGGGAACAATCAGCCCCAGCATTTT. The V and J genes are TRBV7-2 and TRBJ1-5; tentative D call: TRBD1 (5 bases). The CDR3 is 16 residues long. CDR1 and CDR2 (germline): SGHTA, FQGNSA. The V end lost 3 bases, the J end lost 3 bases, and 15 bases lay between the germline ends.